This T cell receptor beta chain was captured in a study of blood T cells in healthy people across ages. The use of a sample-barcoded 5' primer and a J-beta primer mix characterized a second PCR of about 7 to 12 cycles. TCRdb ran MiXCR on the 5' RACE reads and lists one entry per CDR3 protein. The sample consists of 800,000 to 1,300,000 distinct CDR3 sequences, less than 25% of them appearing once. Ranging in age from roughly 6 to 90, the donors were healthy Caucasian individuals from Russia. This CDR3 spans 15 amino acids. CDR1 is SGDLS and CDR2 is YYNGEE in the germline V gene. This sample was also put to use in a study of T cells of mothers and their children. That work states: Every mother produced more than 9 million TCR beta CDR3 reads, whereas every child provided about 3 million.

The sample comprised blood. The source of this sequence is a girl aged 2 to 9 in good health. V gene TRBV9 combines with J gene TRBJ2-5; D possibly corresponds to TRBD1 (6 bases). The J call may be mistaken, given a closer DNA end match to TRBJ2-1. CDR3 coding DNA: TGTGCCAGCAGCACCCGGACAGCCACCTACAATGAGCAGTTCTTC. Encoded protein: CASSTRTATYNEQFF.